The rows below give T cell receptor beta chains drawn from one sample of a study of blood T cell repertoires in COVID-19. Some clones are missing from TCRdb's copy, which holds only in-frame ones; the method was immunoSEQ multiplex PCR. Of fewer than 350,000 clones in the sample, 90% were seen once. Sequencing was carried out using PBMCs or T cells enriched from blood (not recorded which). These receptors were collected from a woman between 18 and 29 years old with acute COVID-19. Each CDR3 is given without its conserved first and last residue. A D gene is named only where the DNA matches it firmly.

v_gene	d_gene	j_gene	CDR3aa
TRBV6-1	-	TRBJ1-2	ASKAGSNYGYT
TRBV10-2	TRBD1	TRBJ1-1	ASRDRGQATEAF
TRBV28	-	TRBJ2-7	ASTSRRAGEQY
TRBV9	TRBD2	TRBJ2-1	ASSASSGNYNEQF
TRBV15	-	TRBJ1-4	ATTRGREANEKLF
TRBV15	TRBD1	TRBJ2-5	ATSRDRQGMGETQY
TRBV6-1	TRBD1	TRBJ2-7	ASSEDKWDRGLGEQY
TRBV5-1	TRBD1	TRBJ2-7	ASSWDQTGGNPYEQY
TRBV7-3	-	TRBJ2-3	ASSPTTSTDTQY
TRBV19	TRBD1	TRBJ2-5	ASSIGQGARQETQY
TRBV27	TRBD1	TRBJ1-6	ASSSLRGQNNSPLH
TRBV6-2/TRBV6-3	-	TRBJ2-7	ASSPDGGRTYEQY
TRBV5-8	-	TRBJ2-7	ASSLRSGESNEQY
TRBV28	TRBD1	TRBJ2-7	ASNNGGTGAGEQY
TRBV30	TRBD1	TRBJ1-6	AWRATGDYSPLH
TRBV27	TRBD2	TRBJ2-3	ASNKYRTSGTDTQY
TRBV12-3/TRBV12-4	TRBD1	TRBJ1-1	ASLTGGTEAF
TRBV5-1	-	TRBJ2-3	ASSLDPSSTDTQY
TRBV27	TRBD2	TRBJ2-3	ASSSPSGGTDTQY
TRBV11-2	TRBD1	TRBJ2-2	ASSLYWRQGTNTGELF
TRBV19	-	TRBJ1-2	ASSILGGPQGNYGYT
TRBV2	-	TRBJ1-2	ASIRAVNYGYT
TRBV5-5	-	TRBJ2-1	ASSFPASNLYNEQF
TRBV19	TRBD1	TRBJ2-6	ASRPGQTSGANVLT
TRBV2	-	TRBJ2-5	ASSSAAKETQY
TRBV30	-	TRBJ2-7	AWTRRSPEQY
TRBV7-2	-	TRBJ1-2	ASSLGALNYGYT
TRBV6-5	-	TRBJ1-1	ASRITGVKNTEAF
TRBV4-3	-	TRBJ2-1	ASMDLLGGLF
TRBV3-1/TRBV3-2	TRBD1	TRBJ2-1	ASSQDRVGQTYNEQF
TRBV7-6	TRBD2	TRBJ2-3	ASSYPRTSGTTSTDTQY
TRBV7-3	-	TRBJ1-6	ASSLRTVNSPLH
TRBV29-1	-	TRBJ2-1	SVEAAPGLAVDEQF
TRBV6-2/TRBV6-3	TRBD1	TRBJ2-7	ASRPLPGQSIYEQY
TRBV19	TRBD1	TRBJ1-2	ASSKGGQGLVYGYT
TRBV7-2	TRBD2	TRBJ2-7	ASSFGGRTPEQY
TRBV29-1	TRBD1	TRBJ1-2	SVDTGGGYT
TRBV7-9	-	TRBJ2-3	TPGGRDTDTQY
TRBV12-3/TRBV12-4	-	TRBJ2-7	ASSPGQGYEQY
TRBV5-6	-	TRBJ2-1	ASSLDSYEQF
TRBV7-9	TRBD1	TRBJ2-1	ASSRGTGDDEQF
TRBV6-2/TRBV6-3	TRBD2	TRBJ2-7	ASSQLGGTYEQY
TRBV30	-	TRBJ2-1	AWSVRRPDNEQF
TRBV10-1	TRBD2	TRBJ2-7	ASKEGLAETYEQY
TRBV6-5	-	TRBJ1-2	ASSYEGSGIYGYT
TRBV7-2	TRBD1	TRBJ1-1	ASSLRGQSTEAF
TRBV6-5	TRBD2	TRBJ2-1	ASSYSSGSGQF
TRBV27	-	TRBJ2-5	ASSEALGGYGTQY
TRBV29-1	-	TRBJ2-1	SVDTYNEQF
TRBV11-3	-	TRBJ2-2	ASSLGSKTGTGELF
TRBV27	TRBD1	TRBJ1-6	ASSKSQGRGVVSPLH
TRBV28	-	TRBJ1-2	ASSRGGFNGYT
TRBV5-1	-	TRBJ1-5	ASSLAAGDQPQH
TRBV10-3	TRBD1	TRBJ1-4	AISNGDREIDSNEKLF